These 10 T cell receptor beta chains originate from one sample sequenced in a study of early T cells in non-severe SARS-CoV-2 infection. MiXCR, run by TCRdb on the 5' RACE reads, gives a single entry per CDR3 protein. The data hold 20,000 to 25,000 distinct CDR3 sequences, with roughly 4.7% observed a single time. The material sequenced was whole blood. The receptors stem from an adult who was a healthcare worker with PCR-confirmed SARS-CoV-2 infection or an uninfected control (not recorded which).

This clonotype came up many times. The chain joins TRBV7-6 to TRBJ2-2; D is possibly TRBD2 (6 bases). The CDR3 runs to 15 residues. With 3 bases removed from V and 7 bases from J, the gap between germline ends came to 15 bases. CDR1 and CDR2 (germline): SGHVS, FNYEAQ. CDR3 sequence (DNA): TGTGCCAGCAGCTTCCAACTTTGGGGAGGCGGGGAGCTGTTTTTT. Protein product: CASSFQLWGGGELFF. The full variable domain, its missing parts supplied by reference TRBV7-6 and TRBJ2-2, is GAGVSQSPRYKVTKRGQDVALRCDPISGHVSLYWYRQALGQGPEFLTYFNYEAQQDKSGLPNDRFSAERPEGSISTLTIQRTEQRDSAMYRCASSFQLWGGGELFFGEGSRLTVL.

This clonotype was counted ten times or more. The chain couples TRBV5-1 to TRBJ1-4; 7 positions agree with TRBD1. J gave up 7 bases and V 5 bases, and 11 bases lay outside the gene matches. Germline loops: CDR1 SGHRS, CDR2 YFSETQ. The CDR3 sequence is 15 residues long. The CDR3 region has the DNA TGCGCCAGCAGATCCACAGGGGTAGGGAGTGAAAAACTGTTTTTT. Its protein product is CASRSTGVGSEKLFF. The complete variable domain, with remaining parts taken from reference TRBV5-1 and TRBJ1-4, reads KAGVTQTPRYLIKTRGQQVTLSCSPISGHRSVSWYQQTPGQGLQFLFEYFSETQRNKGNFPGRFSGRQFSNSRSEMNVSTLELGDSALYLCASRSTGVGSEKLFFGSGTQLSVL.

This clonotype counts as medium-sized. The chain links TRBV10-3 to TRBJ2-1; weak D call: TRBD2 (6 bases). Germline CDR1 is ENHRY and CDR2 is SYGVKD. Trimming shortened V by 7 bases and J by 8 bases, and 12 bases separated the two germline ends. The CDR3 contains 12 residues. CDR3 coding DNA: TGTGCCATCACAAGCGGGCACGATGAGCAGTTCTTC. Its protein is CAITSGHDEQFF.

V is TRBV13 and J is TRBJ2-3; D may be TRBD2 (5 bases). The CDR3 has 14 residues. Deletions cut 6 bases from V and 3 bases from J, with 13 bases between. Looked up from germline, CDR1 is PRHDT and CDR2 is FYEKMQ (reference sequence). CDR3 sequence: CASRRGLYTDTQYF. The CDR3 region has the DNA TGTGCCAGCAGACGAGGACTGTATACAGATACGCAGTATTTT.

The sample holds many counts of this clonotype. This rearrangement joins TRBV10-3 to TRBJ2-7; 10 bases map to TRBD2. This CDR3 is 14 amino acids long. Germline-derived CDR1 and CDR2 are ENHRY and SYGVKD. Trimming took 4 bases from V and 4 from J; bases not matched to a gene: 4. The CDR3 is CAISASGGLYEQYF. CDR3 DNA: TGTGCCATCAGTGCTAGCGGGGGCCTTTACGAGCAGTACTTC.

V and J are TRBV13 and TRBJ2-5; 8 nucleotides agree with TRBD1. The J segment lost 2 bases and the V segment lost 5 bases, leaving 7 bases of the junction unmatched. CDR3 length equals 15 residues. The V gene's germline CDR1 is PRHDT and CDR2 FYEKMQ (reference sequence). CDR3 amino acids: CASSPRGLGQETQYF. As DNA, the CDR3 is TGTGCCAGCAGCCCCAGGGGGCTAGGTCAAGAGACCCAGTACTTC.

This clonotype was seen at least ten times. The chain employs TRBV6-4 and TRBJ2-1, with 9 bases that match TRBD2. The CDR3 spans 15 residues. V lost 8 bases and J lost 3; bases outside the gene matches: 8. Per the germline V gene, CDR1 is MRHNA and CDR2 is SNTAGT. The CDR3, as DNA: TGTGCCAGCTACCAGCGGGGGGTAGGCTACAATGAGCAGTTCTTC. Its protein is CASYQRGVGYNEQFF.

This clonotype rates as medium-sized (0.01 to 0.1%). The gene calls are TRBV29-1 and TRBJ1-3; TRBD1 agrees at 8 bases. Losses at the gene ends were 3 bases for V and 1 base for J; bases not matched to a gene: 8. This CDR3 region has 16 residues. Per germline, CDR1 SQVTM and CDR2 ANQGSEA. As DNA, the CDR3 is TGCAGCGTTGAGGACAGGGTCCCGCAGTCTGGAAACACCATATATTTT. Translating gives CSVEDRVPQSGNTIYF.

This clonotype was counted many times. The chain joins TRBV5-1 to TRBJ2-3; a weak D match, TRBD1 (5 bases). Trimming cost V 1 base and J 5 bases, with 14 bases left between them. The CDR3 totals 15 residues. The germline CDR1 and CDR2 sequences are SGHRS and YFSETQ. The CDR3, as DNA: TGCGCCAGCAGCTTGTCGCCAGGGCTCGAAGATACGCAGTATTTT. Residues: CASSLSPGLEDTQYF.

The chain employs TRBV6-2 or TRBV6-3 and TRBJ2-1, with D maybe TRBD1 (6 bases). This CDR3 spans 14 amino acids. Between the trimmed V and J ends, which lost 5 bases and 6 bases, there was a span of 14 bases. The germline CDR1 and CDR2 sequences are MNHEY and SVGEGT. The CDR3 spells CASSTEGQFNEQFF. In DNA, the CDR3 is TGTGCCAGCAGTACAGAAGGACAGTTCAATGAGCAGTTCTTC.